This record looks at one T cell receptor (gamma chain) sequence and its context. Only a few counts were recorded for this clone. There is no known antigen for this receptor. The protein given by TCRdb reflects a much larger clone and differs at residue 3 from this DNA's translation, likely from a read error; the protein shown is the DNA's translation. CDR1 GITISATS and CDR2 ISYDGTV are derived from the germline V gene (reference sequence). Taken from cysteine to phenylalanine, the CDR3 has 14 residues. CDR3 DNA only is kept here, 42 bases in frame from base 1. This specimen belongs to a study of human gamma delta and Vdelta1 T cells (dated by TCRdb to 2016 to 2018). For context, the study as a whole: The study investigated Delta One T cells, Vd1+ gamma-delta T cells, as cytotoxic effectors against acute myeloid leukemia.

Library creation used PCR. TCRdb shows the sequencer as Illumina MiSeq. Clonotypes were called again by TCRdb from the public reads via CATT, and duplicate nucleotide sequences were then merged into one entry. This sample lists hundreds of gamma-chain clones; 4% to 5% were detected once. Around 90% of the sample goes to the ten largest clones. The source of this sequence is a human donor in good health. The source material was differentiated CD27- Vdelta1 gamma-delta T cells from blood. The chain uses TRGV9 and TRGJ1 or TRGJ2. In nucleotide form, the sequence is TGTGCCTCGTGGGAGACTCTGGTTTATTATAAGAAACTCTTT. Its amino acids are CASWETLVYYKKLF.